This T cell receptor (beta chain) is drawn from a study of blood T cell repertoires in COVID-19. Study context: Acute-phase and convalescent COVID-19 samples originated in the United States, Italy and Spain. Nucleic acid was either cDNA or gDNA, and it came from T cells, B-cell-depleted T cells, or PBMCs.

The germline V gene has CDR1 LGHNT and CDR2 FRNRAP. The CDR3 has 16 amino acids. Trimming cost V 5 bases and J 4 bases; bases outside gene matches: 7. In the original analysis: By means of reference gene primer amplification, nucleated cell counts were estimated. Clones were read by immunoSEQ multiplex PCR, and TCRdb kept only the in-frame ones, dropping some. For V, J and clone size, that table is used; D and trimming come from the DNA. The sample lists around 200,000 clones; almost 90% were seen once. The sequence was obtained from a man aged 18 to 29 with active or convalescent COVID-19. This sequence joins TRBV12-5 and TRBJ2-1; 11 bases match TRBD2. Source material: peripheral blood. The CDR3 loop is CASGRKLAGEYNEQFF. The CDR3 DNA follows: TGTGCTAGTGGTCGAAAACTAGCGGGAGAATACAATGAGCAGTTCTTC.